What follows is one T cell receptor (beta chain) and its context. The authors' processing: Amplifying reference gene primers gave estimates of nucleated cell counts. The table came from immunoSEQ multiplex PCR; TCRdb's copy has only in-frame clones and leaves some out. V, J and clone size are taken as reported in that table, and D and trimming were inferred from the DNA itself. In the table there are roughly 100,000 clones, 80% to 90% of which are singletons. With V trimmed by 6 bases and J by 5 bases, 6 bases remained unmatched. The CDR3 sequence is 14 residues long. Per the germline V gene, CDR1 is MNHEY and CDR2 is SVGAGI. The data originate from a study of blood T cell repertoires in COVID-19. Background on the study: Samples taken during acute and convalescent COVID-19 were collected in the United States, Italy and Spain. From T cells, B-cell-depleted T cells, or PBMCs came the material, which was cDNA or gDNA.

The specimen sequenced was peripheral blood. The chain couples TRBV6-5 to TRBJ1-4, with TRBD1 matching over 7 bases. The sequence came from a woman in her seventies with acute or convalescent COVID-19. CDR3 residues: CASRTTGRNEKLFF. The CDR3 coding sequence is TGTGCCAGCAGGACGACAGGGCGAAATGAAAAACTGTTTTTT.